The source of this T cell receptor beta chain is a study of blood T cell repertoires in COVID-19. Looking at the study overall: Acute and convalescent COVID-19 specimens originated in the United States, Italy and Spain. PBMCs, B-cell-depleted T cells, or T cells provided the cDNA or gDNA that made up the material.

In the original workflow: Reference gene primer amplification gave nucleated cell count estimates. Some clones are missing from TCRdb's copy, which holds only in-frame ones; the method was immunoSEQ multiplex PCR. V, J and clone size derive from that table, while D and trimming were established from the DNA sequence. The data show 250,000 or so clones, approximately 85% seen once. Germline lookup yields CDR1 LGHDT and CDR2 YNNKEL (reference sequence). Germline trimming cut 4 bases from V and 8 bases from J; bases unmatched to any gene: 6. This CDR3 has 13 residues. The chain uses TRBV3-1 (or the pseudogene TRBV3-2) and TRBJ1-1, with 8 bases identical to TRBD1. The receptor was derived from a woman between 70 and 85 years old with acute or convalescent COVID-19. The sequenced sample was peripheral blood. CDR3 in DNA: TGTGCCAGCAGCCCTCTGGGGGACAGGGAAGCTTTCTTT. Its translation: CASSPLGDREAFF.